This T cell receptor (beta chain) was identified in a study of T cell responses to AZD1222 COVID-19 vaccine. Here immunoSEQ multiplex PCR was the method, and the copy in TCRdb shows in-frame clones only, minus some. The sample has more than 35,000 clones, over 80% seen once; the top ten hold around 50%. Germline V gene sequence: CDR1 MDHEN, CDR2 SYDVKM. The CDR3 has 14 residues. Trimming at V came to 5 bases and at J to 5 bases, leaving 8 bases not matched to a gene. The source material was peripheral blood, sampled on day 0 of AZD1222 vaccination. This clonotype was sampled from an adult in good health. The V call is TRBV28, the J call TRBJ1-2, with 7 bases fitting TRBD1. CDR3 nucleotide sequence: TGTGCCAGCAGTAGAGAGGGGGCGGCGTATGGCTACACCTTC. Translation: CASSREGAAYGYTF.